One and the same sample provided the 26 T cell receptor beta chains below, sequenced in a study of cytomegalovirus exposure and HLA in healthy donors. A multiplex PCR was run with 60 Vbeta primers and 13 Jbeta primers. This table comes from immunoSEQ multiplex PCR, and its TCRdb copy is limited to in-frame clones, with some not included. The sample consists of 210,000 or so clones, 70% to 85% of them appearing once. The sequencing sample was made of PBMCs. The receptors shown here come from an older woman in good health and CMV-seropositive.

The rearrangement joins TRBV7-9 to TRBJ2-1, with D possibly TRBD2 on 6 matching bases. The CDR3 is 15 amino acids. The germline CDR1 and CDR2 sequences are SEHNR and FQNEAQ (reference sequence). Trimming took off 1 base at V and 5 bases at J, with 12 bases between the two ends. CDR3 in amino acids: CASSLGTSPNNEQFF. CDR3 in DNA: TGTGCCAGCAGCTTAGGAACTAGCCCCAACAATGAGCAGTTCTTC. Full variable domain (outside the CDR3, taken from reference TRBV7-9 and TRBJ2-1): DTGVSQNPRHKITKRGQNVTFRCDPISEHNRLYWYRQTLGQGPEFLTYFQNEAQLEKSRLLSDRFSAERPKGSFSTLEIQRTEQGDSAMYLCASSLGTSPNNEQFFGPGTRLTVL.

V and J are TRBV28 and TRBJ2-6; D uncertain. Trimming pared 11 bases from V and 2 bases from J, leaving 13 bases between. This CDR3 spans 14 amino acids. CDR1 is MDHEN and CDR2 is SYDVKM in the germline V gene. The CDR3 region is CAVPVAAGANVLTF. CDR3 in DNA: TGTGCCGTACCAGTCGCCGCTGGGGCCAACGTCCTGACTTTC.

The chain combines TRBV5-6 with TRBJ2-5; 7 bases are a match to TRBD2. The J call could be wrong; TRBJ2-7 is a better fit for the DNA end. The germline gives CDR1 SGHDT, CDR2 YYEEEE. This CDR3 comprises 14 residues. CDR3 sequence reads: CASSFRGGSYEQYF. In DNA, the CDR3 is TGTGCCAGCAGCTTCCGGGGCGGGAGTTACGAGCAGTACTTC.

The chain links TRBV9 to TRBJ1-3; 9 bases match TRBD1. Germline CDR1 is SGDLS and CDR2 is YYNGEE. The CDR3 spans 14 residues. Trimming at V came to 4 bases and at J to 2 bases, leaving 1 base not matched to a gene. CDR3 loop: CASSRQGAGNTIYF. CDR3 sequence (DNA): TGTGCCAGCAGCCGACAGGGGGCTGGAAACACCATATATTTT.

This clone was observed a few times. The CDR3 is CASSLRLAGGHEQYF. CDR3 bases: TGTGCCAGCAGCTTACGACTAGCGGGGGGGCACGAGCAGTACTTC. This rearrangement joins TRBV13 to TRBJ2-7; 14 nucleotides agree with TRBD2. With 2 bases clipped from V and 5 bases from J, the junction kept 2 bases outside the gene matches. This CDR3 has 15 amino acids. CDR1 is PRHDT and CDR2 is FYEKMQ in the germline V gene (reference sequence).

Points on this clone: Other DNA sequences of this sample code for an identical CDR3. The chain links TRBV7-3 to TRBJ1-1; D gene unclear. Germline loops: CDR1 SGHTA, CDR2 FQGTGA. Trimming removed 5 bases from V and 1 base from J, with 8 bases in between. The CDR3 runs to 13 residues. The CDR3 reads CASSPTGNTEAFF. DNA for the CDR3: TGTGCCAGCAGCCCCACGGGGAACACTGAAGCTTTCTTT. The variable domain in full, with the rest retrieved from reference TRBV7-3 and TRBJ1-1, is GAGVSQTPSNKVTEKGKYVELRCDPISGHTALYWYRQSLGQGPEFLIYFQGTGAADDSGLPNDRFFAVRPEGSVSTLKIQRTERGDSAVYLCASSPTGNTEAFFGQGTRLTVV.

The CDR3 coding sequence is TGCGCCAGCAGCTTTAGCCCCGGGGGGACTGAAGCTTTCTTT. Its protein is CASSFSPGGTEAFF. V usage is TRBV5-1 and J usage is TRBJ1-1, with a weak D call TRBD1 (5 bases). Per germline, CDR1 SGHRS and CDR2 YFSETQ. V lost 2 bases to trimming and J lost 5 bases, with 13 bases between them. The CDR3 is 14 amino acids.

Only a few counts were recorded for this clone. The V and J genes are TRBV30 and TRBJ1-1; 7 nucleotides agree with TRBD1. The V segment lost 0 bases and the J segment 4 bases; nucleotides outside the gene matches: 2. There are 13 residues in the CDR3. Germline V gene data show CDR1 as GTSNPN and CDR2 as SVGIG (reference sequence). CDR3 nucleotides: TGTGCCTGGAGTGTACGACAGGGCACTGAAGCTTTCTTT. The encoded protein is CAWSVRQGTEAFF.

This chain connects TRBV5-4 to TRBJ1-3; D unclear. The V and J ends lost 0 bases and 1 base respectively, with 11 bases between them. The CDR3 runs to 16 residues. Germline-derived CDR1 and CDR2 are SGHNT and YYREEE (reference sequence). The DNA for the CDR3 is TGTGCCAGCAGCTTGGGTTCCGGGGAATCTGGAAACACCATATATTTT. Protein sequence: CASSLGSGESGNTIYF.

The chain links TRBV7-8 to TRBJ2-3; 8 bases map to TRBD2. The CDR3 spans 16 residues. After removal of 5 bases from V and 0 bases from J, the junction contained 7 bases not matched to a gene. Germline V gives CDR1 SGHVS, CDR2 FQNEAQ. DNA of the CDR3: TGTGCCAGCAGCGCGCGGGGGGCCTCTAGCACAGATACGCAGTATTTT. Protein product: CASSARGASSTDTQYF.

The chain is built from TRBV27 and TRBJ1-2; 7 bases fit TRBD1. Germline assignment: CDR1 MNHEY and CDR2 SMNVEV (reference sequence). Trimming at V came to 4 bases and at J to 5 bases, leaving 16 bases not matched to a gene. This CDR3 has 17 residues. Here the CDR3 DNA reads TGTGCCAGCAGTTACTTCCCACCGGGGACAGACCCATATGGCTACACCTTC. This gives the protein CASSYFPPGTDPYGYTF.

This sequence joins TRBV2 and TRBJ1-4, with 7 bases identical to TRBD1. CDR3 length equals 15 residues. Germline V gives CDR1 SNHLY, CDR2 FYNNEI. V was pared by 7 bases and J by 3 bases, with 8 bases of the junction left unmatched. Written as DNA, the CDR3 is TGTGCCAGCAAATTGACAGGGCTGGCTAATGAAAAACTGTTTTTT. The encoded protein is CASKLTGLANEKLFF.

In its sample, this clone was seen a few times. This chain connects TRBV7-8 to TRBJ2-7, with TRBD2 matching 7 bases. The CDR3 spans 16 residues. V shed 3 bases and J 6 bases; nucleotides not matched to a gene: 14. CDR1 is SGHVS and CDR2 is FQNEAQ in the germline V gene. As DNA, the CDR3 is TGTGCCAGCAGCTTTGTGGGTATTGGCGGGAGTGCCGAGCAGTACTTC. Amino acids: CASSFVGIGGSAEQYF.

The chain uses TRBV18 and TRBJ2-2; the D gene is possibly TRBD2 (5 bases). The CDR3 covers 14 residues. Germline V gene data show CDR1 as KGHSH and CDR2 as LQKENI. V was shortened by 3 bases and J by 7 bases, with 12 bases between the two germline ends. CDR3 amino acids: CASSPSDSGGELFF. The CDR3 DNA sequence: TGTGCCAGCTCACCTTCGGACTCGGGCGGGGAGCTGTTTTTT.

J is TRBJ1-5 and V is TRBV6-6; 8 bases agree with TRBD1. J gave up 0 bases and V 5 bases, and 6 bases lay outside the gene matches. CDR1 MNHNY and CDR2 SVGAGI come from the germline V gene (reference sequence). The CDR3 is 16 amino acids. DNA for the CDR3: TGTGCCAGCAGTAATACAGGGGGAACTAGCAATCAGCCCCAGCATTTT. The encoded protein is CASSNTGGTSNQPQHF.

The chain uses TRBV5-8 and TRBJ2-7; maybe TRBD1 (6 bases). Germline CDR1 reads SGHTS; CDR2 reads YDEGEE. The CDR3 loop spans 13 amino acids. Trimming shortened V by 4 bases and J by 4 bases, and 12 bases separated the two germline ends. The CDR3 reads CASSVDRPYEQYF. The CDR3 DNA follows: TGTGCCAGCAGCGTGGACAGACCTTACGAGCAGTACTTC.

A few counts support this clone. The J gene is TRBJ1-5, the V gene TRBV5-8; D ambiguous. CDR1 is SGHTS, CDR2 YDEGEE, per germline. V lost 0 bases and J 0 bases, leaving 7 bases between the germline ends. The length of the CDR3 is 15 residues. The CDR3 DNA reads TGTGCCAGCAGCTTGGGCTATTATAGCAATCAGCCCCAGCATTTT. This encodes CASSLGYYSNQPQHF.

The CDR3 loop reads CASSLMAEPTGELFF. For the CDR3, the DNA is TGTGCCAGTTCCTTAATGGCGGAACCCACCGGGGAGCTGTTTTTT. The gene calls are TRBV7-2 and TRBJ2-2; D call uncertain. The V end was cut by 9 bases, the J end by 4 bases, with 18 bases between. Germline assignment: CDR1 SGHTA and CDR2 FQGNSA. The CDR3 runs 15 residues.

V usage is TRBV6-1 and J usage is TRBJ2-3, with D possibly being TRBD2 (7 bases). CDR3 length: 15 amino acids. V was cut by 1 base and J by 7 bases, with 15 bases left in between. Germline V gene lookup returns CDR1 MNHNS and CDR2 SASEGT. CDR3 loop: CASSEGVGGPHTQYF. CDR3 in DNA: TGTGCCAGCAGTGAAGGAGTGGGGGGGCCCCATACGCAGTATTTT.

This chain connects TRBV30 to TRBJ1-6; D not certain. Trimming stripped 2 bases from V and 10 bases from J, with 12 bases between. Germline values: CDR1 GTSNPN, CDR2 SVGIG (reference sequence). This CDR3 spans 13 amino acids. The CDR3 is CAWSIPGGSPLHF. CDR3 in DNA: TGTGCCTGGAGTATACCCGGAGGATCACCCCTCCACTTT.

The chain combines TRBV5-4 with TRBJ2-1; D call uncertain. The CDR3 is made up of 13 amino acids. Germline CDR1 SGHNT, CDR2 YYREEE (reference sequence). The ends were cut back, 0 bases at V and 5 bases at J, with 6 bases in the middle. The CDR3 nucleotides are TGTGCCAGCAGCTTGGTGGCAGACAATGAGCAGTTCTTC. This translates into CASSLVADNEQFF.

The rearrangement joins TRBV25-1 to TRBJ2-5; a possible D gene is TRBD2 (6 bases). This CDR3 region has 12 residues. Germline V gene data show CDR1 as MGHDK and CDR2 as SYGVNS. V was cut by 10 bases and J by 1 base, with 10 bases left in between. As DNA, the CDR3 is TGTGCCAACGCCGGGAGCCAAGAGACCCAGTACTTC. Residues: CANAGSQETQYF. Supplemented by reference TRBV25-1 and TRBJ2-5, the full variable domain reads EADIYQTPRYLVIGTGKKITLECSQTMGHDKMYWYQQDPGMELHLIHYSYGVNSTEKGDLSSESTVSRIRTEHFPLTLESARPSHTSQYLCANAGSQETQYFGPGTRLLVL.

CDR3 in DNA: TGTGCCAGCAGCTTAGGCACAGGTAAACTTCACGAGCAGTACTTC. This codes for CASSLGTGKLHEQYF. The V call is TRBV11-1, the J call TRBJ2-7; D may be TRBD1 (5 bases). This CDR3 has 15 amino acids. The germline gives CDR1 SGHAT, CDR2 FQDESV (reference sequence). Trimming shortened V by 1 base and J by 5 bases, and 15 bases separated the two germline ends. Complete variable domain (other parts from reference TRBV11-1 and TRBJ2-7): EAEVAQSPRYKITEKSQAVAFWCDPISGHATLYWYRQILGQGPELLVQFQDESVVDDSQLPKDRFSAERLKGVDSTLKIQPAELGDSAMYLCASSLGTGKLHEQYFGPGTRLTVT.

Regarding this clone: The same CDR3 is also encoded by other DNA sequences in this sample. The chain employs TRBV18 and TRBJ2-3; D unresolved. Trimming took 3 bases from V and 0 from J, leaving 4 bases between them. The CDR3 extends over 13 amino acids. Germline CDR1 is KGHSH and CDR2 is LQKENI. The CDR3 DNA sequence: TGTGCCAGCTCACCCACTAGCACAGATACGCAGTATTTT. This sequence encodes CASSPTSTDTQYF.

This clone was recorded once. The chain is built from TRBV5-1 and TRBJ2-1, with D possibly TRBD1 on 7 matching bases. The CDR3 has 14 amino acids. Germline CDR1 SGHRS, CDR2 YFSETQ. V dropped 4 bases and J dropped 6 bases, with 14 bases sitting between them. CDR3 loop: CASSIGQEGNEQFF. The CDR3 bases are TGCGCCAGCAGCATAGGACAGGAGGGCAATGAGCAGTTCTTC.

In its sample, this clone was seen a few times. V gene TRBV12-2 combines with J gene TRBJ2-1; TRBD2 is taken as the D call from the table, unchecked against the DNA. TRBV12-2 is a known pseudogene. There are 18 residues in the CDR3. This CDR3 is CASRLGREGRNVYNEQFF. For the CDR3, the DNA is TGTGCAAGTCGCTTAGGGCGGGAGGGCCGAAATGTCTACAATGAGCAGTTCTTC.